The 26 T cell receptor beta chains presented below share a single source sample, sequenced in a study of T cells in Graves' hyperthyroidism and ophthalmopathy. Using RNA transcripts as the source, TCR beta CDR3 regions were amplified. Researchers ran a first-round RT-PCR on the TCR CDR3 using the HTBI primer set. TCRdb independently ran MiXCR on the multiplex PCR reads; one entry per CDR3 protein. The profile covers around 280,000 distinct CDR3 sequences, with about 14% appearing a single time and roughly 8% taken by the ten largest. What was sequenced was blood. Receptors were obtained from a woman between 25 and 40 years old with Graves' hyperthyroidism that later progressed to Graves' ophthalmopathy.

This clonotype was observed at least ten times. The genes are TRBV29-1 and TRBJ2-7; the match to TRBD1 covers 7 bases. Germline V gives CDR1 SQVTM, CDR2 ANQGSEA. Losses at the gene ends were 2 bases for V and 2 bases for J; bases not matched to a gene: 6. The CDR3 extends over 14 amino acids. CDR3 in amino acids: CSVEKGQMTYEQYF. CDR3 coding DNA: TGCAGCGTTGAAAAGGGACAGATGACCTACGAGCAGTACTTC.

The chain joins TRBV4-1 to TRBJ1-1, with 9 bases fitting TRBD1. With 4 bases clipped from V and 3 bases from J, the junction kept 6 bases outside the gene matches. CDR3 size: 15 residues. Per germline, CDR1 MGHRA and CDR2 YSYEKL. The CDR3 loop reads CASSRTGASDTEAFF. The CDR3 DNA reads TGCGCCAGCAGCCGGACAGGGGCGTCGGACACTGAAGCTTTCTTT.

This clonotype was counted ten times or more. The V gene is TRBV7-2, the J gene TRBJ2-7; 11 nucleotides line up with TRBD1. The CDR3 covers 15 residues. Trimming at V came to 3 bases and at J to 6 bases, leaving 7 bases not matched to a gene. In germline, CDR1 is SGHTA, CDR2 FQGNSA. The CDR3 loop reads CASSFPGQGGPEQYF. CDR3 DNA sequence: TGTGCCAGCAGCTTTCCGGGACAGGGGGGCCCCGAGCAGTACTTC.

This clonotype was counted at least ten times. The gene calls are TRBV27 and TRBJ2-1; D gene ambiguous. The germline V and J ends were trimmed by 4 bases and 5 bases, with 9 bases remaining between them. There are 13 residues in the CDR3. Germline CDR1 and CDR2: MNHEY and SMNVEV (reference sequence). CDR3 DNA: TGTGCCAGCAGTTCCCCCTCAGACAATGAGCAGTTCTTC. Protein product: CASSSPSDNEQFF.

This clonotype was counted at least ten times. The chain is built from TRBV7-2 and TRBJ2-5; tentative D call: TRBD2 (5 bases). The ends were cut back, 1 base at V and 4 bases at J, with 10 bases in the middle. CDR3 length: 14 residues. Looked up from germline, CDR1 is SGHTA and CDR2 is FQGNSA. The DNA for the CDR3 is TGTGCCAGCAGCTTAGATACGGGGTCAGAGACCCAGTACTTC. Translation gives CASSLDTGSETQYF.

This clonotype was counted at least ten times. The DNA of the CDR3 is TGTGCCAGTAGTTACGGGACAGGGAACTCCTACGAGCAGTACTTC. Its protein product is CASSYGTGNSYEQYF. The chain couples TRBV19 to TRBJ2-7; 9 positions agree with TRBD1. The CDR3 is 15 residues long. The V gene's germline CDR1 is LNHDA and CDR2 SQIVND (reference sequence). Trimming at V came to 5 bases and at J to 0 bases, leaving 5 bases not matched to a gene.

This clonotype has only a few counts. The chain uses TRBV15 and TRBJ2-3; D call uncertain. CDR3 size: 14 residues. Germline V gene lookup returns CDR1 LNHNV and CDR2 YYDKDF (reference sequence). Trimming pared 0 bases from V and 6 bases from J, leaving 10 bases between. CDR3 nucleotides: TGTGCCACCAGCAGAGATCTGACCACGGATACGCAGTATTTT. Its protein product is CATSRDLTTDTQYF.

This clonotype was found many times. This sequence joins TRBV4-1 and TRBJ1-5; no reliable D call. The CDR3 has 16 amino acids. Germline assignment: CDR1 MGHRA and CDR2 YSYEKL. V dropped 1 base and J dropped 2 bases, with 12 bases sitting between them. CDR3 amino acids: CASSQAPRGRNQPQHF. Written as DNA, the CDR3 is TGCGCCAGCAGCCAAGCACCCCGGGGTCGCAATCAGCCCCAGCATTTT.

This clonotype has only a few counts. V is TRBV9 and J is TRBJ1-1; perhaps TRBD1 as D (6 bases). Trimming removed 4 bases from V and 0 bases from J, with 19 bases in between. The germline CDR1 and CDR2 sequences are SGDLS and YYNGEE. The CDR3 contains 17 residues. The CDR3: CASSRAAGEIMNTEAFF. CDR3 DNA: TGTGCCAGCAGCCGGGCGGCAGGGGAGATTATGAACACTGAAGCTTTCTTT.

This clonotype was counted at least ten times. The gene calls are TRBV12-3 or TRBV12-4 and TRBJ2-3, with unresolved D. V was clipped by 1 base and J by 0 bases, with 11 bases between them. This CDR3 is 16 amino acids long. CDR3 in DNA: TGTGCCAGCAGTTTAGGAGACACTTCTAGCACAGATACGCAGTATTTT. Translation: CASSLGDTSSTDTQYF.

This clonotype was observed a few times. This chain uses TRBV27 with TRBJ2-1; tentative D call: TRBD2 (6 bases). The CDR3 is 15 residues long. The germline V and J ends were trimmed by 1 base and 8 bases, with 15 bases remaining between them. The germline CDR1 and CDR2 sequences are MNHEY and SMNVEV (reference sequence). The CDR3 protein is CASSLWGLGVDEQFF. As DNA, the CDR3 is TGTGCCAGCAGTTTATGGGGACTCGGTGTCGATGAGCAGTTCTTC.

This clonotype was counted ten times or more. This chain connects TRBV20-1 to TRBJ2-3; 7 nucleotides match TRBD2. This CDR3 comprises 12 residues. CDR1 is DFQATT, CDR2 SNEGSKA, per germline (reference sequence). This chain's CDR3 is CSVGPGGDTQYF. CDR3 coding DNA: TGCAGCGTAGGGCCGGGGGGTGATACGCAGTATTTT.

This clonotype was recorded a few times. The rearrangement uses TRBV4-3 and TRBJ2-3; D remains ambiguous. Per the germline V gene, CDR1 is LGHNA and CDR2 is YSLEER. Deletions cut 3 bases from V and 3 bases from J, with 10 bases between. The CDR3 is 14 amino acids. The CDR3 nucleotides read TGCGCCAGCAGCCAGGCCCACGGGACAGATACGCAGTATTTT. Translation: CASSQAHGTDTQYF.

J is TRBJ1-1 and V is TRBV29-1, with D perhaps TRBD1 (6 bases). CDR1 and CDR2 (germline): SQVTM, ANQGSEA. CDR3 length: 13 amino acids. V was pared by 6 bases and J by 5 bases, with 16 bases between. Here the CDR3 DNA reads TGCAGCGTCTTGGACAGCCCGGGGACTGAAGCTTTCTTT. Its protein product is CSVLDSPGTEAFF.

This clonotype was counted at least ten times. The gene calls are TRBV6-2 or TRBV6-3 and TRBJ2-5, with TRBD1 as a possible D gene (6 bases). CDR3 length: 13 amino acids. Trimming removed 5 bases at V and 6 bases at J, with 13 bases between. Germline V gives CDR1 MNHEY, CDR2 SVGEGT. This chain's CDR3 is CASSPPGVQTQYF. In DNA, the CDR3 is TGTGCCAGCAGTCCCCCAGGGGTCCAGACCCAGTACTTC.

This clonotype was counted between two and nine times. The chain links TRBV19 to TRBJ2-7, with D maybe TRBD1 (6 bases). Trimming shortened V by 5 bases and J by 2 bases, and 16 bases separated the two germline ends. The CDR3 spans 15 residues. Germline V gene sequence: CDR1 LNHDA, CDR2 SQIVND (reference sequence). CDR3 sequence (DNA): TGTGCCAGTAGTTCCTCCGGGACATCCACCTACGAGCAGTACTTC. Translated, it gives CASSSSGTSTYEQYF.

This clonotype was seen ten or more times. This chain connects TRBV13 to TRBJ1-4; the D gene is possibly TRBD1 (6 bases). The V gene lost 3 bases and the J gene lost 8 bases, with 10 bases spanning the gap. The CDR3 is 13 residues long. Germline CDR1 is PRHDT and CDR2 is FYEKMQ (reference sequence). The CDR3 nucleotides read TGTGCCAGCAGCTTGGGGGCCTACGAAAAACTGTTTTTT. Translated: CASSLGAYEKLFF.

In its sample, this clonotype was seen many times. The gene calls are TRBV11-2 and TRBJ1-5; D remains ambiguous. Trimming removed 2 bases from V and 4 bases from J, with 6 bases in between. The germline CDR1 and CDR2 sequences are SGHAT and FQNNGV. The CDR3 is made up of 13 amino acids. The CDR3: CASSLQENQPQHF. The CDR3 coding sequence is TGTGCCAGCAGCTTACAGGAGAATCAGCCCCAGCATTTT.

This clonotype has a handful of counts. Compared with germline, one end of the junction differs, possibly owing to a read error. The gene calls are TRBV3-1 and TRBJ2-7, with D tentatively TRBD1 (5 bases). The CDR3 extends over 16 amino acids. From germline, CDR1 is LGHDT and CDR2 YNNKEL (reference sequence). The CDR3 reads CASSQATTASFYEQYF. In nucleotides, the CDR3 is TGCGCCAGCAGCCAGGCTACGACAGCCTCCTTCTACGAGCAGTACTTC.

This clonotype was detected many times. The chain combines TRBV20-1 with TRBJ2-3; perhaps TRBD2 as D (6 bases). V lost 3 bases and J lost 0, with 13 bases in between. The germline V gene encodes CDR1 DFQATT and CDR2 SNEGSKA (reference sequence). CDR3 length equals 15 residues. The CDR3 here is CSASSISGSTDTQYF. The CDR3 nucleotides are TGCAGTGCTAGTAGCATTAGCGGTAGCACAGATACGCAGTATTTT.

This chain uses TRBV5-4 with TRBJ1-2; 10 bases map to TRBD1. The CDR3 is made up of 13 amino acids. The germline V gene has CDR1 SGHNT and CDR2 YYREEE (reference sequence). V was pared by 10 bases and J by 7 bases, with 10 bases of the junction left unmatched. The CDR3 DNA reads as TGTGCCGGACAGGGGGAAGCGGGAGGTGGCTACACCTTC. It is translated as CAGQGEAGGGYTF.

V and J are TRBV18 and TRBJ2-1, with TRBD2 identical over 7 bases. Trimming at V came to 3 bases and at J to 10 bases, leaving 15 bases not matched to a gene. Germline V CDR1 and CDR2: KGHSH, LQKENI. CDR3 length: 16 residues. The CDR3 reads CASSPTSSGSEGEQFF. In DNA, the CDR3 is TGTGCCAGCTCACCCACCTCTAGCGGTTCAGAGGGGGAGCAGTTCTTC.

This clonotype was counted a few times. The J gene is TRBJ2-1, the V gene TRBV4-2; D remains unclear. Germline CDR1 and CDR2: LGHNA and YNFKEQ. The CDR3 spans 13 residues. V was shortened by 1 base and J by 7 bases, with 8 bases between the two germline ends. CDR3 amino acids: CASSQVGGNEQFF. The CDR3 DNA follows: TGTGCCAGCAGCCAAGTCGGTGGGAATGAGCAGTTCTTC.

At least ten counts were recorded for this clonotype. V usage is TRBV28 and J usage is TRBJ2-7, with D perhaps matching TRBD1 or TRBD2 (6 bases each). The CDR3 has 17 residues. Germline CDR1 MDHEN, CDR2 SYDVKM. The V end was cut by 3 bases, the J end by 4 bases, with 22 bases between. The CDR3 nucleotides are TGTGCCAGCAGTTTCAAGTGGGGGGCCCCCTGGGCTTACGAGCAGTACTTC. It encodes CASSFKWGAPWAYEQYF.

This clonotype was recorded many times. The chain has TRBV7-9 and TRBJ2-6; either TRBD1 or TRBD2 may fit D (5 bases each). The CDR3 is 15 residues long. Trimming removed 5 bases at V and 2 bases at J, with 10 bases between. The germline gives CDR1 SEHNR, CDR2 FQNEAQ (reference sequence). CDR3 DNA: TGTGCCAGCAGCGCGAGGGGCGCTGGGGCCAACGTCCTGACTTTC. Translated, it gives CASSARGAGANVLTF.

There are many counts of this clonotype. This chain connects TRBV18 to TRBJ2-3; D is uncertain. Per germline, CDR1 KGHSH and CDR2 LQKENI. V lost 4 bases, J lost 0 bases, and 17 bases lay in between. This CDR3 has 17 amino acids. The CDR3 protein is CASSQTVPRVSTDTQYF. The DNA of the CDR3 is TGTGCCAGCTCACAGACTGTACCACGGGTTAGCACAGATACGCAGTATTTT.